This TCR beta chain appears in the sequencing data of a study of cytomegalovirus exposure and HLA in healthy donors. On the study more broadly: The 110 or so validation repertoires used a platform that matched the one used for the approximately 700 first-cohort repertoires, as a later analysis reported. Overall study results and limits: Testing in vitro showed three CMV-associated chains specific for CMV antigens. The study listed roughly 160 cytomegalovirus-associated TCR beta chains.

The method was immunoSEQ multiplex PCR; TCRdb's version includes in-frame clones alone and lacks a portion of them. The sample lists under 250,000 clones, about nine tenths occurring once. V lost 4 bases and J 5 bases, leaving 19 bases between the germline ends. The V gene's germline CDR1 is SGHRS and CDR2 YFSETQ. This CDR3 has 15 amino acids. As concerns this clone: Its specificity is not known.

Sequencing was performed on PBMCs. The clonotype was recovered from a woman under 30 in good health and CMV-seropositive. The chain employs TRBV5-1 and TRBJ2-7; D is undetermined. The CDR3 spells CASSLNLLTQDEQYF. The DNA of the CDR3 is TGCGCCAGCAGCCTCAACTTACTTACTCAGGACGAGCAGTACTTC.